The present entry profiles one TCR beta chain with its context. This clone was observed a handful of times. What antigen it recognizes has not been identified. Mouse gene names and germline sequences are used here. With the read ending 4 residues before the CDR3 end, the germline J gene is used to fill in that end. The sample is drawn from a study of CD8+ T cells in alopecia areata (dated by TCRdb to the late 2010s). With respect to the entire study: Skin from C3H/HeJ donors with spontaneous alopecia (roughly 6-13 months old) was grafted onto female C3H/HeJ recipients aged roughly 6-10 weeks. The study used high-throughput TCRbeta sequencing to examine T cell clonal expansion in alopecia areata, in both the C3H/HeJ mouse model and human patients. On the human side, TCRbeta sequencing was run on scalp tissue and on sorted CD4+ and CD8+ peripheral blood T cells from healthy controls and from alopecia areata patients with either patchy or totalis/universalis disease. Scalp clonality was compared among normal scalp (n=4), patchy alopecia areata scalp (n=8), and alopecia totalis/universalis scalp (n=8). RNA was extracted with the PAXgene miRNA kit for fixed scalp, the miRNeasy kit for PBMCs, and the RNeasy kit for mouse skin. TCRbeta CDR3 regions were amplified by immunoSEQ multiplex PCR using 35 Vbeta forward and 13 Jbeta reverse primers.

Pooled mouse cutaneous lymph node cells were stained for CD4, CD8alpha, NKG2D, NKG2ACE and other markers, then sorted on a BD Influx. Taken from the germline V gene (reference sequence), the CDR1 and CDR2 loops are FNHDT and SITEND. V is shortened by 4 bases, J by 0 bases, and the region joining them spans 13 bases. The CDR3 measures 16 amino acids from cysteine to phenylalanine. The 36 bases shown cover part of the CDR3, and their frame starts at base 1. The paper's findings and limits, for the study overall: Compared with normal scalp, lesional scalp, particularly in alopecia totalis/universalis, had higher clonality and more expanded CD8+ clones, which suggests antigenic drive. Compared with mice, TCR sequences shared between patients were less clear, possibly partly because of HLA diversity across the patient population. Scalp TCR repertoire analysis is complicated because resident alphabeta T cells in normal human skin are also sequenced, whereas mouse skin is dominated by gammadelta T cells.

The method was the immunoSEQ multiplex PCR assay. To provide template for TCR sequencing, every sample had RNA extracted and reverse transcribed into cDNA. First-strand cDNA was synthesized with SuperScript III using a 2:1 mix of oligo-dT and random hexamers. A synthetic immune receptor repertoire was used to measure amplification bias, and any remaining bias was corrected computationally. Libraries were sequenced on Illumina HiSeq using 60 bp reads that covered the CDR3 and were read from J toward V. In the source study's methods: Raw reads were preprocessed to remove errors, and CDR3 was defined by IMGT conventions from the conserved cysteine to phenylalanine. Clonality was computed by normalizing Shannon entropy by log2 of the number of productive unique TCRs and subtracting the result from 1. Whether each scalp clone was CD4 or CD8 was inferred by checking scalp TCRbeta sequences against the CD4 and CD8 repertoires from sorted blood. This is the immuneACCESS table as TCRdb keeps it, with only in-frame sequences that have V and J called. A part of the clones is gone; compared with another copy, unresolved V genes explain less than half, and the rest is unexplained. The V and J calls and clone size were taken over from that table, and D and trimming were inferred from the DNA. For this sample, 270,000 or so clones appear and none is a singleton. The ten most abundant clones make up about 1.1% of the sample.

The rearrangement joined TRBV19 to TRBJ2-2; possibly the D gene is TRBD1, per 6 matching bases. The sequence was obtained from a C3H/HeJ mouse with alopecia areata. The mouse line in question has MHC haplotype H2-k. The sequenced material came from CD4+ T cells sorted from a lymph node. The CDR3 bases that were read are TGTGCCAGCAGTCTCCCACAGGGTCCAAACACCGGG. Translation gives CASSLPQGPNTG. The whole CDR3 is CASSLPQGPNTGQLYF. Extended through the reference TRBV19 and TRBJ2-2 proteins, this CDR3 yields the full variable domain: GGIITQTPKFLIGQEGQKLTLKCQQNFNHDTMYWYRQDSGKGLRLIYYSITENDLQKGDLSEGYDASREKKSSFSLTVTSAQKNEMAVFLCASSLPQGPNTGQLYFGEGSKLTVL.